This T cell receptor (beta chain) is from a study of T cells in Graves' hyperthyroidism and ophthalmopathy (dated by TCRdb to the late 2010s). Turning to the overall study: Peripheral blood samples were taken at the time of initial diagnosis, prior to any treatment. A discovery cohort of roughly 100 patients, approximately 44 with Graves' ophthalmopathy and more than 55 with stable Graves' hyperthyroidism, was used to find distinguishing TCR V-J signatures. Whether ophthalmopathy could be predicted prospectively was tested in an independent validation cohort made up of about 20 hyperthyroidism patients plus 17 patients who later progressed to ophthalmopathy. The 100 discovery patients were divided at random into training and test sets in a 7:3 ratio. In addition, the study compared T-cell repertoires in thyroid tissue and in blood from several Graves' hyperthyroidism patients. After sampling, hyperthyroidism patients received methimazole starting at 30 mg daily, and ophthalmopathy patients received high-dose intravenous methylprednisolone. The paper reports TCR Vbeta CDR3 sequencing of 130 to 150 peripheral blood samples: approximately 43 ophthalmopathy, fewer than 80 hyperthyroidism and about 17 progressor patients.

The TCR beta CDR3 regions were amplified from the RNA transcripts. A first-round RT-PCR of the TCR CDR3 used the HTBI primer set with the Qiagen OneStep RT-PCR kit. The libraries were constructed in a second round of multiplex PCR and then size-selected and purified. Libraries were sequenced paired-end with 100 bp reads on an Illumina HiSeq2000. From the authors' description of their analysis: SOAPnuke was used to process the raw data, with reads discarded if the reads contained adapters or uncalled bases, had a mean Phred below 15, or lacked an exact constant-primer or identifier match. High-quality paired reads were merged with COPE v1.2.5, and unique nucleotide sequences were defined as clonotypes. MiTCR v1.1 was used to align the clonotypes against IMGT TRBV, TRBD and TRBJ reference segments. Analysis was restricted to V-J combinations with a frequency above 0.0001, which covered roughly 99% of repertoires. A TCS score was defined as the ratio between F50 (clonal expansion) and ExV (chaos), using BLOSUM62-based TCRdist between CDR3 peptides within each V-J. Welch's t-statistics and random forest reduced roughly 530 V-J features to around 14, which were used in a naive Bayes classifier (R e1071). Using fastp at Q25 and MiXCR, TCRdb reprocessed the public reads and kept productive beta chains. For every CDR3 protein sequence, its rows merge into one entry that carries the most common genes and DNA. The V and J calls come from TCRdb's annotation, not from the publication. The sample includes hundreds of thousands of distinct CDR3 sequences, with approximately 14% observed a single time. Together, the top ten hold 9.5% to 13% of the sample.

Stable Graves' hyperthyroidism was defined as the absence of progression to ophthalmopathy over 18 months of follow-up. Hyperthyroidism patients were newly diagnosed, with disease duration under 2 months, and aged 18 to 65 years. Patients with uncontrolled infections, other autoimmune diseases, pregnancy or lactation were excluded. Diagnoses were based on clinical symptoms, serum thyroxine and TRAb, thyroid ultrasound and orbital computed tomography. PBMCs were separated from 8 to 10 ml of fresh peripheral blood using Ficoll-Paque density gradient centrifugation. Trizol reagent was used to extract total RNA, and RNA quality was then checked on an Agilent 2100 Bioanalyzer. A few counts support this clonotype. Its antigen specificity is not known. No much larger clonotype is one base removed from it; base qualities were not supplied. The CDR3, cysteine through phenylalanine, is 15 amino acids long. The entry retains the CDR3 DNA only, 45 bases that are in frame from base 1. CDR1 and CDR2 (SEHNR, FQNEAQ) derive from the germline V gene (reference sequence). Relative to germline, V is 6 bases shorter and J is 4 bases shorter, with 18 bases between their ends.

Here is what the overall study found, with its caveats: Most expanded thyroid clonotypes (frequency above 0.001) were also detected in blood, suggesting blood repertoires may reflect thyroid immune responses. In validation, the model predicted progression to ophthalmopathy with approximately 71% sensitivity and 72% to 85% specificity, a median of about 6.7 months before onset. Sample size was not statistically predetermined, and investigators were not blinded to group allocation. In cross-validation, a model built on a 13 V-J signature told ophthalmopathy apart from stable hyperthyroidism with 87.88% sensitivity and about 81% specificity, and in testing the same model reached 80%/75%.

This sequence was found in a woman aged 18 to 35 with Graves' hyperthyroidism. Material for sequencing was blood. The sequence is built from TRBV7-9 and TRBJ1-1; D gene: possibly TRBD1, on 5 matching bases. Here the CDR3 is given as CASRLYKVGGTEAFF. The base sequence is TGTGCCAGCAGATTATATAAGGTCGGGGGCACTGAAGCTTTCTTT.